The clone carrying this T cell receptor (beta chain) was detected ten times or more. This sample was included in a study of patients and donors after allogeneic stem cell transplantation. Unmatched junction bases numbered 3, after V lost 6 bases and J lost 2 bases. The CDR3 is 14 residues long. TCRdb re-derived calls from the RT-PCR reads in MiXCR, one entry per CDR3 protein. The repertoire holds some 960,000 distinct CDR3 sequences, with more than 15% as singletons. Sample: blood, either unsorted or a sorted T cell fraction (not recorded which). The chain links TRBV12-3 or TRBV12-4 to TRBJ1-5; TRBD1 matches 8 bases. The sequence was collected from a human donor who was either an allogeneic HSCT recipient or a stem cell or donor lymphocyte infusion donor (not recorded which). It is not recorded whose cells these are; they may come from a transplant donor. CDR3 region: CASRETGGNQPQHF. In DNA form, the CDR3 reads TGTGCCAGCAGGGAGACAGGGGGCAATCAGCCCCAGCATTTT.